The present T cell receptor (beta chain) was sequenced within a study of shared clonotypes between healthy human individuals. Study context: For every donor, three CD4 naive, three CD4 memory, two CD8 naive and one CD8 memory plates were used.

The V gene lost 0 bases and the J gene lost 5 bases, with 11 bases spanning the gap. The V gene's germline CDR1 is LNHNV and CDR2 YYDKDF (reference sequence). The CDR3 length is 14 residues. Study-level points and caveats: Across a handful of donors, naive CD4 shared roughly 5.1%, naive CD8 about 3.2%, memory CD4 2.3%, memory CD8 about 0.4%.

On this clone: The antigen remains unidentified.

The repertoire was sequenced with immunoSEQ multiplex PCR; TCRdb's copy has only in-frame clones and lacks some. Of roughly 2,300,000 clones detected, around 90% appear once; the ten largest clones hold around 0.35%. This chain connects TRBV15 to TRBJ2-7, with D unresolved. The source of this sequence is a man younger than 35 in good health. Some clones in this sample may be carry-over from other donors' samples. The specimen was naive CD4+ T cells from PBMCs. Subset of the sample: CD45RA+ positively selected. CDR3 sequence: CATSRDAAVNEQYF. The CDR3 DNA sequence: TGTGCCACCAGCAGAGATGCAGCCGTCAACGAGCAGTACTTC.